This entry concerns a single TCR beta chain. The antigen is not known. PBMC libraries mostly used 400 to 550 ng of input genomic DNA, with six replicates per sample. Assay used: immunoSEQ multiplex PCR; TCRdb lists only in-frame clones, some missing. The sample carries 14,000 or so clones, about 59% recorded once. Per germline, CDR1 MNHEY and CDR2 SVGAGI. The CDR3 spans 15 residues. The V gene end was trimmed by 4 bases and the J gene end by 5 bases; junction bases not matched to a gene: 6. The sample is drawn from a study of neoadjuvant anti-PD-1 for oral cavity cancer. Study as a whole: Patients without progression got a fourth dose around day 43.

Notes on the study in general: After neoadjuvant nivolumab, PBMC T cell clonality was significantly higher in non-responders than responders. With a few patients per group, TCR findings need larger cohorts.

The source material was PBMCs, sampled before nivolumab (anti-PD-1) treatment. This chain uses TRBV6-5 with TRBJ2-1; 9 bases line up with TRBD2. This clonotype was obtained from a person between 35 and 79 years old with oral cavity squamous cell carcinoma. The CDR3 spells CASSWETSGNNEQFF. CDR3 sequence (DNA): TGTGCCAGCAGTTGGGAGACTAGCGGCAACAATGAGCAGTTCTTC.